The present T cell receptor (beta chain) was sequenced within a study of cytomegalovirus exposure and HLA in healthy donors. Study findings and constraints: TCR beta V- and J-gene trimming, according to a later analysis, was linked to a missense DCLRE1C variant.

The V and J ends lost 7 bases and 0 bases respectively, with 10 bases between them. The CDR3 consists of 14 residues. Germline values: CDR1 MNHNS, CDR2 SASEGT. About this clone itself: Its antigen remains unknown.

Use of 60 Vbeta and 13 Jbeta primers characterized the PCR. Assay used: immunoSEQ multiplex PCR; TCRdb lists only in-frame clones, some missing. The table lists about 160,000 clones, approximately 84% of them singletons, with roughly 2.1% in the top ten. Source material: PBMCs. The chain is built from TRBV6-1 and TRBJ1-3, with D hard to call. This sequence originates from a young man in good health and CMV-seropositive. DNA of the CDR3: TGTGCCAGCACTCAACAACCCTCTGGAAACACCATATATTTT. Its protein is CASTQQPSGNTIYF.